The entry below describes one T cell receptor beta chain. Its antigen is unknown. Amplification used 60 Vbeta primers and 13 Jbeta primers. Profiled with immunoSEQ multiplex PCR; TCRdb holds only in-frame clones, not every one. This sample has roughly 200,000 clones, with about 84% found just once. Germline V gene data show CDR1 as KGHSH and CDR2 as LQKENI. This CDR3 is 17 amino acids long. V gave up 4 bases and J gave up 0 bases, with 18 bases separating them. This sample is part of a study of cytomegalovirus exposure and HLA in healthy donors. Study background: An analysis done earlier identified some 120 million unique TCR beta sequences from about 180 million T cells. Findings and caveats of the study: Sequencing artifact likely explains a cluster of highly shared sequence variants. TCR beta V- and J-gene trimming was later associated with a missense DCLRE1C variant. Association of 15,000 to 20,000 TCR beta sequences with HLA alleles was found at 0.05 false discovery rate in a later analysis.

This sequence was found in a woman in her 30s in good health and CMV-seropositive. Sequenced: PBMCs. V and J are TRBV18 and TRBJ1-2; D perhaps matches TRBD1 (6 bases). For the CDR3, the DNA is TGTGCCAGCTCACTTACCCCGCAGTCAGGGGCTAACTATGGCTACACCTTC. It translates to CASSLTPQSGANYGYTF.